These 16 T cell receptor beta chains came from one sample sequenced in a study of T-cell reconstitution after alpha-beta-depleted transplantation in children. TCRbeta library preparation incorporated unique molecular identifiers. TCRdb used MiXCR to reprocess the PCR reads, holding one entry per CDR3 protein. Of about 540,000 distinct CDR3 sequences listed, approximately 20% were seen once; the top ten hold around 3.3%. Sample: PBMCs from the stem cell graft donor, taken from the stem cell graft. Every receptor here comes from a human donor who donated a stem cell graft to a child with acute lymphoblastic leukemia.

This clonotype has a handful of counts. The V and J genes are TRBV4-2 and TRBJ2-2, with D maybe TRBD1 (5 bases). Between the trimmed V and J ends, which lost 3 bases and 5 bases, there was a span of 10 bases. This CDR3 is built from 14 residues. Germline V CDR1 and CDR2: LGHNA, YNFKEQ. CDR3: CASSHTGLTGELFF. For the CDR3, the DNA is TGTGCCAGCAGCCACACAGGCCTTACCGGGGAGCTGTTTTTT.

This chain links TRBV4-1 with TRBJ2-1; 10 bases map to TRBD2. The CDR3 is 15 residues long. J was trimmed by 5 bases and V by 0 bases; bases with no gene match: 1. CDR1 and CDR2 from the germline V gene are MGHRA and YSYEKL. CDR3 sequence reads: CASSQEGLADNEQFF. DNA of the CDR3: TGCGCCAGCAGCCAAGAAGGACTAGCGGACAATGAGCAGTTCTTC.

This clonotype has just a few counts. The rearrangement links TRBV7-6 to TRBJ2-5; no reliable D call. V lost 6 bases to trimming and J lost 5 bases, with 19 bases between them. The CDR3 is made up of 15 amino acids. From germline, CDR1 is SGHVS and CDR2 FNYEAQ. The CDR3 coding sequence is TGTGCCAGCAGTGGTGGATCTACAGTCCCCGAGACCCAGTACTTC. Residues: CASSGGSTVPETQYF.

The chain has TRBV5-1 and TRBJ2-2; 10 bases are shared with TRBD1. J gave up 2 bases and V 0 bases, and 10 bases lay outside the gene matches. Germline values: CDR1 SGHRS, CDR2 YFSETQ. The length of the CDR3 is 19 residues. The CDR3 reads CASSLAGTGVTRNTGELFF. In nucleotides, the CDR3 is TGCGCCAGCAGCTTGGCCGGGACAGGGGTTACTCGAAACACCGGGGAGCTGTTTTTT.

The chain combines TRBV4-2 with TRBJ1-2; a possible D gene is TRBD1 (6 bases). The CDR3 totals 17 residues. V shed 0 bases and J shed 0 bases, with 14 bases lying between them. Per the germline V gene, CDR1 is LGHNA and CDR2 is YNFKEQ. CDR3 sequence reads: CASSQDVQGSSNYGYTF. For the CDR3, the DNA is TGTGCCAGCAGCCAAGATGTCCAGGGGTCGTCTAACTATGGCTACACCTTC.

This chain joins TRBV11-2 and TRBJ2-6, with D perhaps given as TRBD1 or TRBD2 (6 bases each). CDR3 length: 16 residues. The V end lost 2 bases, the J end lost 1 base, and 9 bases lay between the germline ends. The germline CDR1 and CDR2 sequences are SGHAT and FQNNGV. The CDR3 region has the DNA TGTGCCAGCAGCTTATGGGGGGCTTCTGGGGCCAACGTCCTGACTTTC. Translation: CASSLWGASGANVLTF. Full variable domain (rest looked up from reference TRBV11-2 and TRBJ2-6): EAGVAQSPRYKIIEKRQSVAFWCNPISGHATLYWYQQILGQGPKLLIQFQNNGVVDDSQLPKDRFSAERLKGVDSTLKIQPAKLEDSAVYLCASSLWGASGANVLTFGAGSRLTVL.

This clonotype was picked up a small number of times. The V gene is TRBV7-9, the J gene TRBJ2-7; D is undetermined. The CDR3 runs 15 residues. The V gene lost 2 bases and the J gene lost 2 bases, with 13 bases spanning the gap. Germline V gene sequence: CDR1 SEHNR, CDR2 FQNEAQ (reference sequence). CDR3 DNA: TGTGCCAGCAGCTTAAGTAGGTCGCGGACCTACGAGCAGTACTTC. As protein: CASSLSRSRTYEQYF.

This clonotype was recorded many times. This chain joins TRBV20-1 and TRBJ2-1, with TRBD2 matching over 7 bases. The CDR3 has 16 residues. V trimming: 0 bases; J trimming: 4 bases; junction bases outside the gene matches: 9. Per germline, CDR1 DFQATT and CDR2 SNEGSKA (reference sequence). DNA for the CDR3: TGCAGTGCTAGAGATTCTGGCCTAGCGGTGTACAATGAGCAGTTCTTC. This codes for CSARDSGLAVYNEQFF.

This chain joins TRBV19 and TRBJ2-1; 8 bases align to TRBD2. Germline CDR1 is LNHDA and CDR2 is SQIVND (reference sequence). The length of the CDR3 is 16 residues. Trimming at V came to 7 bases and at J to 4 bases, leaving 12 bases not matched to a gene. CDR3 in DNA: TGTGCCAGTAACCCATCACCGGGACTAGGATACAATGAGCAGTTCTTC. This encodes CASNPSPGLGYNEQFF.

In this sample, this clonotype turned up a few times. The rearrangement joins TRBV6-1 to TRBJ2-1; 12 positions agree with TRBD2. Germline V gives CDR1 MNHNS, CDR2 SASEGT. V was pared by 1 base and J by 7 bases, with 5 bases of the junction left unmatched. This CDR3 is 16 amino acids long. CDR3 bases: TGTGCCAGCAGTGAAGTAACTAGCGGGAGGCTGAATGAGCAGTTCTTC. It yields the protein CASSEVTSGRLNEQFF.

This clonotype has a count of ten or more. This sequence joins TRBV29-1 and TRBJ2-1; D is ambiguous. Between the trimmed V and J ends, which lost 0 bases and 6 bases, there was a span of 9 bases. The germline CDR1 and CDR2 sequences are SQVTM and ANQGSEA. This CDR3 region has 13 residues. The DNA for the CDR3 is TGCAGCGTTGAAGAAGGGCTGTTCAATGAGCAGTTCTTC. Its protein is CSVEEGLFNEQFF.

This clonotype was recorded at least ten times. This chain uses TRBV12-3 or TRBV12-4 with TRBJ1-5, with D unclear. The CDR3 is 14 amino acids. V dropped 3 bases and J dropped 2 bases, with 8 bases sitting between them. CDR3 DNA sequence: TGTGCCAGCAGTTTGGGGATGGGCAATCAGCCCCAGCATTTT. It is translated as CASSLGMGNQPQHF.

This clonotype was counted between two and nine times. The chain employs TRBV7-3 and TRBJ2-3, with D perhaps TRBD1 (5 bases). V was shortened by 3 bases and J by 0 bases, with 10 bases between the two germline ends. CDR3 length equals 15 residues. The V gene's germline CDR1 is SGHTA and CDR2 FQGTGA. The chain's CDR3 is CASSFWGTSTDTQYF. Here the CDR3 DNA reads TGTGCCAGCAGCTTTTGGGGCACAAGCACAGATACGCAGTATTTT.

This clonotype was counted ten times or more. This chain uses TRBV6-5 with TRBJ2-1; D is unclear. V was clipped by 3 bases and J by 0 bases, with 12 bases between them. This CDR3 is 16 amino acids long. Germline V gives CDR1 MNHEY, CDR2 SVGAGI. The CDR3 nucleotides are TGTGCCAGCAGTTATTTTAGTCGAAGCTCCTACAATGAGCAGTTCTTC. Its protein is CASSYFSRSSYNEQFF.

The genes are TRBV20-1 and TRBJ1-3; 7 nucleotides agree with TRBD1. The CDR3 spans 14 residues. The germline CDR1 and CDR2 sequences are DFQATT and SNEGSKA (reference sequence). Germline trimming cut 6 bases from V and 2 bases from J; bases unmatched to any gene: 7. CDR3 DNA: TGCAGTGCAAGACAGGGAGGCACTGGAAACACCATATATTTT. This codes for CSARQGGTGNTIYF.

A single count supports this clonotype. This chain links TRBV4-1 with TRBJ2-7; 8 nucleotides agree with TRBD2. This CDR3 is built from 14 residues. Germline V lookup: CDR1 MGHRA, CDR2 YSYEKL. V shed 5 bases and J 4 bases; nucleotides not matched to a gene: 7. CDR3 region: CASSTAGGGYEQYF. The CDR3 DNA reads TGCGCCAGCAGCACGGCCGGGGGGGGATACGAGCAGTACTTC.